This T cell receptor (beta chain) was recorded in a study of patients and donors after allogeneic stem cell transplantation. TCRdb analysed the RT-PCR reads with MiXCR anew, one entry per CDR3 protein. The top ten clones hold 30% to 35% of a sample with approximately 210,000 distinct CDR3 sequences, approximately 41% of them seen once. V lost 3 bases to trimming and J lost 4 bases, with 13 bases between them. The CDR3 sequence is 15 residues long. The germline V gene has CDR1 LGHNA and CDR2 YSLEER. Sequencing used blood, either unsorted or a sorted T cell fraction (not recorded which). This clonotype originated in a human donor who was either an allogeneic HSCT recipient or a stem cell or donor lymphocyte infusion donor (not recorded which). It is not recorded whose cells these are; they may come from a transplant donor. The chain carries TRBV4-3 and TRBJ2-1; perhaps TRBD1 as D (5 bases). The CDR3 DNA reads TGCGCCAGCAGCCACGAGGCAGGGTCGTACAATGAGCAGTTCTTC. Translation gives CASSHEAGSYNEQFF.